The clone carrying this T cell receptor beta chain turned up a few times. Its target is unknown. This entry belongs to a study of human T cells and chemical hapten exposure. Across the whole study: The study sensitized with 2% DPC on a 2 cm by 2 cm patch of upper inner arm skin. On the upper back, patch tests were applied with 0.01% DPC and read at 6 days. Study-level points and caveats: The number of TCRs over 1 in 1000 frequency stayed unchanged after DPC.

Time point described: patch test 1, 2 weeks after DPC sensitization. Treatment described: therapeutic diphenylcyclopropenone sensitization with weekly scalp DPC. Individual cDNA molecules in this library carried unique molecular identifiers. TCRdb re-derived calls from the RACE reads in MiXCR, one entry per CDR3 protein. The data show 370,000 or so distinct CDR3 sequences, with more than 4.5% seen just once and under 2.5% held by the top ten. Germline V CDR1 and CDR2: MDHEN, SYDVKM. V was pared by 8 bases and J by 8 bases, with 16 bases between. The CDR3 runs 13 residues. The sample consisted of whole blood, taken in connection with sensitization to the hapten diphenylcyclopropenone (DPC). This clonotype originated in a woman aged 45-60 years with alopecia areata. Some clones in this sample may be carry-over from other donors' samples. V is TRBV28 and J is TRBJ2-1, with D possibly called TRBD1 or TRBD2 (5 bases each). Written as DNA, the CDR3 is TGTGCCAGCCAGGGCGGGCCGAGCGATGAGCAGTTCTTC. This codes for CASQGGPSDEQFF.